This is a list of T cell receptor beta chains from one sample in a study of glioma-infiltrating T cells. TCRdb re-analysed the multiplex PCR reads in MiXCR, keeping a single row per CDR3 protein. The sample has roughly 100,000 distinct CDR3 sequences; about 30% are singletons. Sequenced material: glioma tissue, nonneoplastic brain tissue, or PBMCs (not recorded which). The receptor source for this set is a human donor with low-grade glioma or glioblastoma, undergoing nonglioma brain surgery, or in good health (not recorded which). CDR3s include the opening cysteine and the closing phenylalanine or tryptophan. D genes are given only for firm matches. Where a row states a size, it is once, few, many or the class of an expanded clone; other rows omit it.

d_call: .
cdr3_length: 12
v_call: TRBV5-1
j_call: TRBJ1-1
clone_size: few
cdr3_nt: TGCGCCAGCAGACACCCGAACACTGAAGCTTTCTTT
cdr3_aa: CASRHPNTEAFF

d_call: .
cdr3_length: 17
v_call: TRBV12-5
j_call: TRBJ2-3
clone_size: .
cdr3_nt: TGTGCTAGTGGTTTGGTCCCCCGGGACACCCGCACAGATACGCAGTATTTT
cdr3_aa: CASGLVPRDTRTDTQYF

d_call: .
cdr3_length: 15
v_call: TRBV7-6
j_call: TRBJ2-7
clone_size: .
cdr3_nt: TGTGCCAGCAGACTTATAGGGGGAGGTGGGTACGAGCAGTACTTC
cdr3_aa: CASRLIGGGGYEQYF

d_call: .
cdr3_length: 13
v_call: TRBV20-1
j_call: TRBJ2-3
clone_size: many
cdr3_nt: TGCAGTGCTGAGGGGGGAGGGACAGATACGCAGTATTTT
cdr3_aa: CSAEGGGTDTQYF

d_call: .
cdr3_length: 15
v_call: TRBV20-1
j_call: TRBJ2-3
clone_size: many
cdr3_nt: TGCAGTGCTACCCGGACTTCCACCCCTACAGATACGCAGTATTTT
cdr3_aa: CSATRTSTPTDTQYF

d_call: TRBD2
cdr3_length: 12
v_call: TRBV20-1
j_call: TRBJ2-5
clone_size: many
cdr3_nt: TGCAGTCCAATCGGGAGGCAAGAGACCCAGTACTTC
cdr3_aa: CSPIGRQETQYF

d_call: .
cdr3_length: 14
v_call: TRBV14
j_call: TRBJ1-3
clone_size: few
cdr3_nt: TGTGCCAGCAGCCACGACATGGCTGGAAACACCATATATTTT
cdr3_aa: CASSHDMAGNTIYF

d_call: .
cdr3_length: 13
v_call: TRBV4-3
j_call: TRBJ1-5
clone_size: many
cdr3_nt: TGCGCCAGCAGCCTAGGGACCTATCAGCCCCAGCATTTT
cdr3_aa: CASSLGTYQPQHF

d_call: .
cdr3_length: 13
v_call: TRBV19
j_call: TRBJ1-1
clone_size: .
cdr3_nt: TGTGCCAGTGTCGCGGGGAGGAACACTGAAGCTTTCTTT
cdr3_aa: CASVAGRNTEAFF

d_call: .
cdr3_length: 12
v_call: TRBV3-1
j_call: TRBJ2-7
clone_size: few
cdr3_nt: TGTGCCAGCAGCCAAGAAGGTCGGGAGCAGTACTTC
cdr3_aa: CASSQEGREQYF

d_call: .
cdr3_length: 14
v_call: TRBV18
j_call: TRBJ2-7
clone_size: .
cdr3_nt: TGTGCCAGCTCACCATCTCGAGGAGACTACGAGCAGTACTTC
cdr3_aa: CASSPSRGDYEQYF

d_call: .
cdr3_length: 15
v_call: TRBV14
j_call: TRBJ2-3
clone_size: .
cdr3_nt: TGTGCCAGCAGCAGGAAGGCCCTCAGCACAGATACGCAGTATTTT
cdr3_aa: CASSRKALSTDTQYF

d_call: .
cdr3_length: 12
v_call: TRBV18
j_call: TRBJ2-1
clone_size: many
cdr3_nt: TGTGCCAGCTCACCACCGAGGAATGAGCAGTTCTTC
cdr3_aa: CASSPPRNEQFF

d_call: .
cdr3_length: 13
v_call: TRBV7-2
j_call: TRBJ2-5
clone_size: many
cdr3_nt: TGTGCCAGCAGCGTCAGAGTTTCGGAGACCCAGTACTTC
cdr3_aa: CASSVRVSETQYF

d_call: TRBD1
cdr3_length: 14
v_call: TRBV20-1
j_call: TRBJ1-1
clone_size: many
cdr3_nt: TGCAGTGCTAGAGCCGGACAGGGGGCGCTTAAAGCTTTCTTT
cdr3_aa: CSARAGQGALKAFF

d_call: TRBD2
cdr3_length: 16
v_call: TRBV25-1
j_call: TRBJ2-7
clone_size: many
cdr3_nt: TGTGCCAGCAGTGAATTTCGGGCGGGGGGGCCCGGCGAGCAGTACTTC
cdr3_aa: CASSEFRAGGPGEQYF

d_call: .
cdr3_length: 13
v_call: TRBV3-1
j_call: TRBJ2-7
clone_size: many
cdr3_nt: TGTGCCAGCAGCCAAGATAGGCAGAGGGAGCAGTACTTC
cdr3_aa: CASSQDRQREQYF

d_call: .
cdr3_length: 12
v_call: TRBV6-1
j_call: TRBJ1-2
clone_size: many
cdr3_nt: TGTGCCACCAGAGACGGGATCTATGGCTACACCTTC
cdr3_aa: CATRDGIYGYTF

d_call: .
cdr3_length: 13
v_call: TRBV19
j_call: TRBJ1-5
clone_size: .
cdr3_nt: TGTGCCAGTAGTATAGACGGTGATCAGCCCCAGCATTTT
cdr3_aa: CASSIDGDQPQHF

d_call: TRBD1
cdr3_length: 14
v_call: TRBV10-3
j_call: TRBJ1-1
clone_size: few
cdr3_nt: TGTGCCATCAGTGAGGGACAGGGTGGTCCTGAAGCTTTCTTT
cdr3_aa: CAISEGQGGPEAFF

d_call: .
cdr3_length: 13
v_call: TRBV19
j_call: TRBJ1-1
clone_size: .
cdr3_nt: TGTGCCAGTAGTAGGGGAGATGGCGGAGGAGCTTTCTTT
cdr3_aa: CASSRGDGGGAFF

d_call: .
cdr3_length: 11
v_call: TRBV2
j_call: TRBJ1-1
clone_size: .
cdr3_nt: TGTGCCCCCGGTGGGCTCCCTGAAGCTTTCTTT
cdr3_aa: CAPGGLPEAFF

d_call: TRBD2
cdr3_length: 18
v_call: TRBV7-2
j_call: TRBJ2-7
clone_size: few
cdr3_nt: TGTGCCAGCAGCTTTATCCGCTTCCCTAGCGGGGGGGCGTACGAGCAGTACTTC
cdr3_aa: CASSFIRFPSGGAYEQYF

d_call: TRBD2
cdr3_length: 16
v_call: TRBV7-8
j_call: TRBJ2-2
clone_size: many
cdr3_nt: TGTGCCAGCAGGGCTAGTGTTGGCGGGAGCACCGGGGAGCTGTTTTTT
cdr3_aa: CASRASVGGSTGELFF

d_call: .
cdr3_length: 17
v_call: TRBV18
j_call: TRBJ1-3
clone_size: .
cdr3_nt: TGTGCCAGCTCACGCCGAGATGGCGGGGGCGTTGGAAACACCATATATTTT
cdr3_aa: CASSRRDGGGVGNTIYF

d_call: TRBD2
cdr3_length: 14
v_call: TRBV28
j_call: TRBJ2-3
clone_size: many
cdr3_nt: TGTGCCAGCAGTTTAACGCAAGCGGGGGGGGTGCAGTATTTT
cdr3_aa: CASSLTQAGGVQYF

d_call: .
cdr3_length: 13
v_call: TRBV10-3
j_call: TRBJ1-1
clone_size: few
cdr3_nt: TGTGCCATCGGGATGGGGTTGAACACTGAAGCTTTCTTT
cdr3_aa: CAIGMGLNTEAFF

d_call: .
cdr3_length: 15
v_call: TRBV16
j_call: TRBJ1-3
clone_size: .
cdr3_nt: TGTGCCAGCAGCCAATCTGGAGTGGCTGGAAACACCATATATTTT
cdr3_aa: CASSQSGVAGNTIYF

d_call: TRBD2
cdr3_length: 15
v_call: TRBV5-5
j_call: TRBJ2-7
clone_size: .
cdr3_nt: TGTGCCAGCTCATTAGCGGGGGGTCTCTCCTACGAGCAGTACTTC
cdr3_aa: CASSLAGGLSYEQYF